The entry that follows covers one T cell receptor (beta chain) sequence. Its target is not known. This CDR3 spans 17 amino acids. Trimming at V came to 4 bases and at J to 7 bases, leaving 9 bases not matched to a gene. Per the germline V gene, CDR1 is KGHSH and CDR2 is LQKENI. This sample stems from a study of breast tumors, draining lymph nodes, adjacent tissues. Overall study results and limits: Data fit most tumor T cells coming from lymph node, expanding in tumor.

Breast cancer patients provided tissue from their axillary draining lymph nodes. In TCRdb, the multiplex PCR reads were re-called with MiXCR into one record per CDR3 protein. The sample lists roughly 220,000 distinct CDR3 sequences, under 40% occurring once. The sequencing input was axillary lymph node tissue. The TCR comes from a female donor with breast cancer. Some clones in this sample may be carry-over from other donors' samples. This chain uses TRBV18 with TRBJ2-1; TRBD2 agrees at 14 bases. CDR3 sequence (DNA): TGTGCCAGCTCACGGATCGGGACTAGCGGGAGTTTGAATGAGCAGTTCTTC. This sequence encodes CASSRIGTSGSLNEQFF.